The clone carrying this T cell receptor beta chain has just a few counts. Its antigen is unknown. J was trimmed by 2 bases and V by 0 bases; bases with no gene match: 4. The CDR3 totals 15 residues. CDR1 is SGHKS, CDR2 YYEKEE, per germline (reference sequence). In TCRdb, the reads were re-called with MiXCR into one record per CDR3 protein. The data hold approximately 25,000 distinct CDR3 sequences, with less than 60% observed a single time. The sample is drawn from a study of type 1 regulatory T cells. Across the study: An in vitro protocol generated T-allo10, a Tr1-enriched, alloantigen-specific CD4 T cell product.

The source material was cultured T cells, either the whole culture or a sorted T cell fraction (not recorded which). The receptor comes from a human donor in good health. This chain joins TRBV5-5 and TRBJ2-7; 8 bases agree with TRBD2. CDR3 sequence: CASSLVGSGTYEQYF. As DNA, the CDR3 is TGTGCCAGCAGCTTGGTAGGTAGCGGGACCTACGAGCAGTACTTC.